These 23 T cell receptor beta chains share one sample of origin, sequenced in a study of T cell responses to AZD1222 COVID-19 vaccine listed by TCRdb under 2021. Library method: the immunoSEQ multiplex PCR assay. TCRdb took over this immuneACCESS table, retaining in-frame rearrangements with V and J assigned. Such tables are incomplete; in checked studies, under half of the missing clones stem from an unresolved V gene, and the remainder is unexplained. The sample profile shows some 140,000 clones; more than 85% of them were found once. 3.1% of the sample goes to the ten largest clones. The time point label on this specimen signifies: baseline before first vaccination. This specimen consisted of peripheral blood, obtained on day 0 of AZD1222 vaccination. The source of these receptors is an adult in good health.

The V call is TRBV2, the J call TRBJ2-1, with 14 positions matching TRBD2. Losses at the gene ends were 4 bases for V and 7 bases for J; bases not matched to a gene: 18. Germline CDR1 and CDR2: SNHLY and FYNNEI. The CDR3 has 20 residues. CDR3 nucleotides: TGTGCCAGCAGTGCATTACCGGGACTAGCGGGAGTGACCGAATCGAATGAGCAGTTCTTC. Translated, it gives CASSALPGLAGVTESNEQFF. Looking up the rest from reference TRBV2 and TRBJ2-1 gives the full variable domain: EPEVTQTPSHQVTQMGQEVILRCVPISNHLYFYWYRQILGQKVEFLVSFYNNEISEKSEIFDDQFSVERPDGSNFTLKIRSTKLEDSAMYFCASSALPGLAGVTESNEQFFGPGTRLTVL.

The chain uses TRBV4-2 and TRBJ1-5; TRBD1 is a possible D gene (5 bases). The CDR3 extends over 16 amino acids. V shed 1 base and J shed 4 bases, with 14 bases lying between them. Germline-derived CDR1 and CDR2 are LGHNA and YNFKEQ. CDR3 bases: TGTGCCAGCAGCCAAGGACTCGGGGAGGGGAATCAGCCCCAGCATTTT. It specifies CASSQGLGEGNQPQHF.

As DNA, the CDR3 is TGTGCCAGCAGCCGGGACAGCAATAATTCACCCCTCCACTTT. The encoded protein is CASSRDSNNSPLHF. This chain links TRBV6-6 with TRBJ1-6; 7 nucleotides line up with TRBD1. V lost 6 bases to trimming and J lost 5 bases; unmatched junction nucleotides: 4. The CDR3 spans 14 residues. Germline V gene data show CDR1 as MNHNY and CDR2 as SVGAGI (reference sequence).

V usage is TRBV7-8 and J usage is TRBJ1-2; possible D gene TRBD1, 6 bases. The CDR3 is 15 residues long. Trimming cost V 1 base and J 7 bases, with 16 bases left between them. Germline V lookup: CDR1 SGHVS, CDR2 FQNEAQ. The CDR3 DNA sequence: TGTGCCAGCAGCTTAGGAACAGGGACTCAGGGTGGCTACACCTTC. This codes for CASSLGTGTQGGYTF.

CDR3 protein: CASSIVPGQGSYEQYF. CDR3 nucleotide sequence: TGTGCCAGTAGTATAGTCCCGGGACAGGGGTCCTACGAGCAGTACTTC. The chain has TRBV19 and TRBJ2-7, with TRBD1 matching over 10 bases. V was clipped by 1 base and J by 1 base; unmatched bases: 4. Looked up from germline, CDR1 is LNHDA and CDR2 is SQIVND (reference sequence). The CDR3 runs to 16 residues.

The chain has TRBV6-1 and TRBJ1-1, with 7 bases fitting TRBD1. Germline CDR1 and CDR2: MNHNS and SASEGT. The V gene end was trimmed by 0 bases and the J gene end by 1 base; junction bases not matched to a gene: 8. The CDR3 length is 17 residues. The CDR3 is CASSEAPRYRGNTEAFF. In nucleotides, the CDR3 is TGTGCCAGCAGTGAAGCGCCACGCTACAGGGGGAACACTGAAGCTTTCTTT.

V gene TRBV3-1 (or the pseudogene TRBV3-2) combines with J gene TRBJ1-3; D gene ambiguous. The germline V gene encodes CDR1 LGHDT and CDR2 YNNKEL (reference sequence). The CDR3 runs 13 residues. V was clipped by 1 base and J by 7 bases, with 8 bases between them. The CDR3 nucleotides read TGTGCCAGCAGCCAAGGGTCCAGGAACACCATATATTTT. Protein: CASSQGSRNTIYF.

The CDR3 sequence is CASSQDSGQETQYF. The DNA of the CDR3 is TGTGCCAGCAGCCAGGATAGCGGCCAAGAGACCCAGTACTTC. This chain uses TRBV3-1 (or the pseudogene TRBV3-2) with TRBJ2-5; tentative D call: TRBD2 (6 bases). V was shortened by 3 bases and J by 1 base, with 9 bases between the two germline ends. Germline loops: CDR1 LGHDT, CDR2 YNNKEL (reference sequence). The CDR3 covers 14 residues.

The chain combines TRBV12-5 with TRBJ2-1; 8 nucleotides match TRBD2. This CDR3 contains 18 residues. Germline-derived CDR1 and CDR2 are LGHNT and FRNRAP. The ends lost 4 bases at V and 4 bases at J; junction bases unmatched: 15. In DNA, the CDR3 is TGTGCTAGTGGTTCTCCCTTCGGGGGGGGACCCCGTTACAATGAGCAGTTCTTC. Its protein is CASGSPFGGGPRYNEQFF.

The chain combines TRBV19 with TRBJ1-3; 7 bases align to TRBD1. Germline CDR1 and CDR2: LNHDA and SQIVND (reference sequence). This CDR3 has 16 amino acids. Trimming at V came to 3 bases and at J to 0 bases, leaving 5 bases not matched to a gene. The CDR3 coding sequence is TGTGCCAGTAGTATCCACAGGGGAAGCTCTGGAAACACCATATATTTT. This gives the protein CASSIHRGSSGNTIYF.

Of note for this clone: The same CDR3 can be traced to other DNA sequences in this sample. The chain's CDR3 is CASSDSGRATDTQYF. DNA of the CDR3: TGTGCCAGCAGTGACAGCGGGAGGGCCACAGATACGCAGTATTTT. The chain carries TRBV6-4 and TRBJ2-3; 10 nucleotides align to TRBD2. V lost 2 bases, J lost 2 bases, and 1 base stayed unmatched. Germline CDR1 MRHNA, CDR2 SNTAGT. There are 15 residues in the CDR3.

In regard to this clone: Other DNA sequences in this sample translate to the same CDR3. This chain joins TRBV19 and TRBJ2-1; 10 bases agree with TRBD2. The germline CDR1 and CDR2 sequences are LNHDA and SQIVND (reference sequence). The CDR3 loop spans 15 amino acids. V gave up 5 bases and J gave up 4 bases; unmatched junction bases: 5. CDR3 protein: CASSAGTSAYNEQFF. CDR3 nucleotide sequence: TGTGCCAGTAGTGCCGGGACTAGCGCATACAATGAGCAGTTCTTC.

The chain combines TRBV4-3 with TRBJ2-3; D is undetermined. The V gene lost 1 base and the J gene lost 6 bases, with 8 bases spanning the gap. Germline values: CDR1 LGHNA, CDR2 YSLEER. The CDR3 runs 13 residues. Written as DNA, the CDR3 is TGCGCCAGCAGCCAAGGAGTGGGGGATACGCAGTATTTT. As protein: CASSQGVGDTQYF.

The V gene is TRBV28, the J gene TRBJ1-4; D is uncertain. V lost 3 bases, J lost 14 bases, and 13 bases lay in between. The CDR3 is 12 residues long. From germline, CDR1 is MDHEN and CDR2 SYDVKM. CDR3 residues: CASSLENLGLFF. CDR3 coding DNA: TGTGCCAGCAGTTTGGAAAACTTAGGGCTGTTTTTT.

V usage is TRBV5-5 and J usage is TRBJ1-3; D gene uncertain. Trimming removed 1 base at V and 0 bases at J, with 5 bases between. The CDR3 covers 14 residues. Germline CDR1 reads SGHKS; CDR2 reads YYEKEE (reference sequence). The CDR3 DNA reads as TGTGCCAGCAGCTTGAGAGTCTCTGGAAACACCATATATTTT. Translating gives CASSLRVSGNTIYF.

The rearrangement links TRBV5-1 to TRBJ1-1; no firm D call. This CDR3 comprises 19 residues. The V and J ends lost 0 bases and 7 bases respectively, with 28 bases between them. Germline CDR1 and CDR2: SGHRS and YFSETQ. The CDR3 spells CASSLGLGSQRRSADEAFF. CDR3 nucleotides: TGCGCCAGCAGCTTGGGTTTGGGGTCCCAGCGCCGCTCCGCTGATGAAGCTTTCTTT.

V and J are TRBV11-1 and TRBJ1-2; D gene uncertain. The CDR3 consists of 11 residues. CDR1 and CDR2 from the germline V gene are SGHAT and FQDESV (reference sequence). The V and J ends lost 5 bases and 8 bases respectively, with 9 bases between them. The CDR3 DNA sequence: TGTGCCAGCAGCCCCCTATCGGGCTACACCTTC. This codes for CASSPLSGYTF.

This chain connects TRBV18 to TRBJ1-1, with D possibly matching TRBD1 (6 bases). V lost 5 bases and J lost 0, with 10 bases in between. CDR3 length: 14 amino acids. From germline, CDR1 is KGHSH and CDR2 LQKENI. CDR3: CASSWDKMNTEAFF. CDR3 nucleotide sequence: TGTGCCAGCTCATGGGACAAGATGAACACTGAAGCTTTCTTT.

This clone has a single count. The chain recombines TRBV30 with TRBJ1-5; 11 nucleotides match TRBD1. The CDR3 has 15 residues. CDR1 is GTSNPN and CDR2 is SVGIG in the germline V gene (reference sequence). After removal of 1 base from V and 3 bases from J, the junction contained 2 bases not matched to a gene. The CDR3 region is CAWSADRGLNQPQHF. Written as DNA, the CDR3 is TGTGCCTGGAGTGCGGACAGGGGGCTCAATCAGCCCCAGCATTTT.

This clone has a handful of counts. The chain has TRBV25-1 and TRBJ1-4, with 7 positions matching TRBD1. After removal of 4 bases from V and 5 bases from J, the junction contained 10 bases not matched to a gene. The CDR3 loop spans 16 amino acids. CDR1 MGHDK and CDR2 SYGVNS come from the germline V gene. The CDR3 reads CASSVGRSGGNEKLFF. DNA for the CDR3: TGTGCCAGCAGTGTGGGTCGTTCAGGGGGAAATGAAAAACTGTTTTTT.

V and J are TRBV5-1 and TRBJ2-7; 15 bases agree with TRBD2. Trimming cost V 3 bases and J 9 bases; bases outside gene matches: 10. Per germline, CDR1 SGHRS and CDR2 YFSETQ. The CDR3 has 16 amino acids. The CDR3 region is CASSSGLAGGSLGQYF. In DNA, the CDR3 is TGCGCCAGCAGCTCAGGACTAGCGGGAGGGTCCCTAGGGCAGTACTTC.

The chain joins TRBV2 to TRBJ1-5; the D gene is possibly TRBD1 (5 bases). V lost 6 bases, J lost 6 bases, and 21 bases lay in between. CDR1 is SNHLY, CDR2 FYNNEI, per germline. CDR3 length equals 16 residues. For the CDR3, the DNA is TGTGCCAGCAGCGGTTGGGACCCGCCATCGGGTCAGCCCCAGCATTTT. Its protein is CASSGWDPPSGQPQHF.

The chain employs TRBV14 and TRBJ2-1; 8 bases match TRBD2. The CDR3 loop spans 14 amino acids. Unmatched junction bases numbered 6, after V lost 4 bases and J lost 7 bases. Germline-derived CDR1 and CDR2 are SGHDN and FVKESK. In DNA, the CDR3 is TGTGCCAGCAGCCTGCAAGCGGGAGTTAATGAGCAGTTCTTC. It encodes CASSLQAGVNEQFF.